The 28 T cell receptor beta chains below all came from one sample that was sequenced in a study of Graves' ophthalmopathy and Graves' hyperthyroidism (dated by TCRdb to 2016 to 2018). Sequenced on an Illumina HiSeq 2000. For repertoire sequencing, TCR beta CDR3 regions were amplified from RNA transcripts. The first round was an RT-PCR using HTBI primers with the Qiagen OneStep RT-PCR kit, and this first round was followed by a second-round multiplex PCR, then size selection and purification. The public reads were quality trimmed at Q25 with fastp and then assembled into clones with MiXCR by TCRdb, keeping productive beta chains. Identical CDR3 proteins give one entry, which carries the most common genes and DNA. The sample table records 450,000 or so distinct CDR3 sequences; roughly 14% of these occur just once. Approximately 9.8% of the sample is in the top ten clones. The sample consisted of blood. The receptors were gathered from a woman aged 25 to 39 with Graves' ophthalmopathy. Donor details come from another sample of the same person, matched by shared clones.

This clonotype was counted at least ten times. The genes are TRBV6-2 or TRBV6-3 and TRBJ1-5; 9 positions agree with TRBD1. CDR3 size: 15 residues. Germline assignment: CDR1 MNHEY and CDR2 SVGEGT. V lost 8 bases, J lost 7 bases, and 12 bases stayed unmatched. CDR3 sequence (DNA): TGTGCCAGCTCACTACTACAGGGGGCCGACCAGCCCCAGCATTTT. It translates to CASSLLQGADQPQHF.

The chain links TRBV28 to TRBJ1-2; a possible D gene is TRBD1 (6 bases). Trimming stripped 5 bases from V and 5 bases from J, with 18 bases between. Germline V gene lookup returns CDR1 MDHEN and CDR2 SYDVKM. The CDR3 is 15 amino acids. CDR3 residues: CASSPITGTYYGYTF. CDR3 bases: TGTGCCAGCAGTCCAATAACCGGGACATATTATGGCTACACCTTC.

The chain joins TRBV30 to TRBJ1-1; D is possibly TRBD1 (5 bases). The CDR3 is 12 residues long. Per germline, CDR1 GTSNPN and CDR2 SVGIG (reference sequence). Trimming left V 4 bases short and J 5 bases short, with 11 bases between. CDR3 loop: CAWIRGGTEAFF. CDR3 bases: TGTGCCTGGATTAGGGGTGGAACTGAAGCTTTCTTT.

This clonotype was counted many times. CDR3 nucleotide sequence: TGTGCCAGCAGTGAGGCGACGGGACCGGCCACTGAAGCTTTCTTT. Encoded protein: CASSEATGPATEAFF. This chain uses TRBV25-1 with TRBJ1-1; D may be TRBD1 (5 bases). The V gene's germline CDR1 is MGHDK and CDR2 SYGVNS. Deletions cut 3 bases from V and 4 bases from J, with 15 bases between. The CDR3 extends over 15 amino acids.

This clonotype showed up many times. The rearrangement uses TRBV29-1 and TRBJ2-7, with 11 positions matching TRBD1. Germline CDR1 reads SQVTM; CDR2 reads ANQGSEA. The CDR3 is 15 residues long. Trimming took 4 bases from V and 0 from J; bases not matched to a gene: 5. The CDR3 nucleotides read TGCAGCGTTGTTAGGGACAGGGGGATCTCCTACGAGCAGTACTTC. It yields the protein CSVVRDRGISYEQYF.

This sequence joins TRBV5-5 and TRBJ1-1; D gene unclear. The length of the CDR3 is 15 residues. Deletions cut 4 bases from V and 0 bases from J, with 13 bases between. The germline gives CDR1 SGHKS, CDR2 YYEKEE (reference sequence). The CDR3 nucleotides read TGTGCCAGCAGCCCGTCTTGGGCGCTGAACACTGAAGCTTTCTTT. It is translated as CASSPSWALNTEAFF.

In this sample, this clonotype turned up many times. This rearrangement joins TRBV19 to TRBJ2-7; D is unresolved. Germline assignment: CDR1 LNHDA and CDR2 SQIVND (reference sequence). The CDR3 has 12 amino acids. Trimming pared 7 bases from V and 4 bases from J, leaving 11 bases between. The CDR3 DNA follows: TGTGCCAGTACCCTTGGGGAATACGAGCAGTACTTC. It encodes CASTLGEYEQYF.

This clonotype has ten or more counts. V gene TRBV29-1 combines with J gene TRBJ1-2; D is ambiguous. Trimming took 7 bases from V and 8 from J, leaving 20 bases between them. The CDR3 has 13 amino acids. The germline CDR1 and CDR2 sequences are SQVTM and ANQGSEA. CDR3 sequence reads: CSGVGQEGGGYTF. In DNA, the CDR3 is TGCAGCGGGGTAGGGCAGGAGGGAGGCGGCTACACCTTC.

This clonotype was counted ten times or more. The chain recombines TRBV28 with TRBJ1-5; the D is unclear. Trimming took off 6 bases at V and 3 bases at J, with 15 bases between the two ends. This CDR3 has 15 amino acids. Germline CDR1 MDHEN, CDR2 SYDVKM. CDR3 nucleotide sequence: TGTGCCAGCAGCCCCGGACCAACTCTCAATCAGCCCCAGCATTTT. This codes for CASSPGPTLNQPQHF. The whole variable domain, filled in from reference TRBV28 and TRBJ1-5, reads DVKVTQSSRYLVKRTGEKVFLECVQDMDHENMFWYRQDPGLGLRLIYFSYDVKMKEKGDIPEGYSVSREKKERFSLILESASTNQTSMYLCASSPGPTLNQPQHFGDGTRLSIL.

This clonotype was recorded many times. V and J are TRBV27 and TRBJ1-3; 8 bases map to TRBD1. This CDR3 has 16 amino acids. CDR1 and CDR2 (germline): MNHEY, SMNVEV (reference sequence). The ends lost 4 bases at V and 5 bases at J; junction bases unmatched: 10. The CDR3 protein is CASSSESDRARNTIYF. The CDR3 nucleotides read TGTGCCAGCAGTTCAGAATCGGACAGGGCCCGAAACACCATATATTTT.

This clonotype appeared many times. The chain is built from TRBV7-9 and TRBJ2-5; D gene ambiguous. The germline gives CDR1 SEHNR, CDR2 FQNEAQ (reference sequence). The CDR3 runs 12 residues. Trimming shortened V by 5 bases and J by 3 bases, and 7 bases separated the two germline ends. CDR3 in amino acids: CASSQEEETQYF. CDR3 bases: TGTGCCAGCAGCCAGGAAGAAGAGACCCAGTACTTC.

There are many counts of this clonotype. The chain uses TRBV7-8 and TRBJ2-7, with TRBD2 identical over 7 bases. The CDR3 spans 15 residues. Germline V lookup: CDR1 SGHVS, CDR2 FQNEAQ. The V gene end was trimmed by 2 bases and the J gene end by 0 bases; junction bases not matched to a gene: 4. CDR3 nucleotide sequence: TGTGCCAGCAGCTTATCCAGCGGGACCTCCTACGAGCAGTACTTC. This sequence encodes CASSLSSGTSYEQYF.

The rearrangement uses TRBV19 and TRBJ1-2; 9 positions agree with TRBD1. This CDR3 is 13 amino acids long. Germline lookup yields CDR1 LNHDA and CDR2 SQIVND (reference sequence). Trimming at V came to 3 bases and at J to 10 bases, leaving 6 bases not matched to a gene. CDR3 DNA: TGTGCCAGTAGTATTCAAACAGGGGGCGACTACACCTTC. As protein: CASSIQTGGDYTF.

The gene calls are TRBV6-1 and TRBJ1-2; no definite D call. V lost 2 bases and J 5 bases, leaving 9 bases between the germline ends. Germline V CDR1 and CDR2: MNHNS, SASEGT. The length of the CDR3 is 13 residues. The DNA for the CDR3 is TGTGCCAGCAGTGAAATAGCGTTTTATGGCTACACCTTC. Amino acid sequence: CASSEIAFYGYTF.

This clonotype was counted ten times or more. The V and J genes are TRBV29-1 and TRBJ1-2, with TRBD1 as a possible D gene (5 bases). This CDR3 contains 14 residues. Germline V CDR1 and CDR2: SQVTM, ANQGSEA. V was shortened by 4 bases and J by 2 bases, with 14 bases between the two germline ends. Here the CDR3 DNA reads TGCAGCGTTGGAACGGGGGGTTGGAACTATGGCTACACCTTC. This encodes CSVGTGGWNYGYTF.

This rearrangement joins TRBV6-1 to TRBJ1-1; 9 bases align to TRBD1. Germline-derived CDR1 and CDR2 are MNHNS and SASEGT. CDR3 length equals 15 residues. With V trimmed by 5 bases and J by 1 base, 5 bases remained unmatched. CDR3 in amino acids: CASSPTQGANTEAFF. The CDR3 DNA follows: TGTGCCAGCAGTCCTACACAGGGGGCGAACACTGAAGCTTTCTTT.

This clonotype showed up just a few times. The chain links TRBV11-1 to TRBJ2-7; 12 bases line up with TRBD2. V shed 6 bases and J 10 bases; nucleotides not matched to a gene: 25. The CDR3 is 19 residues long. Germline-derived CDR1 and CDR2 are SGHAT and FQDESV (reference sequence). The CDR3 coding sequence is TGTGCCAGCAGACGTCGAGGAGACTATTCTAGCGGGAGGGCCCGAGGTCAGTACTTC. It encodes CASRRRGDYSSGRARGQYF.

This clonotype has at least ten counts. This chain uses TRBV5-1 with TRBJ2-7; D gene unclear. The germline V gene encodes CDR1 SGHRS and CDR2 YFSETQ. The CDR3 runs to 13 residues. V lost 2 bases, J lost 0 bases, and 6 bases lay in between. CDR3 sequence: CASSFVSSYEQYF. CDR3 bases: TGCGCCAGCAGCTTTGTCAGCTCCTACGAGCAGTACTTC.

This clonotype was seen more than once but under ten times. The chain is built from TRBV6-2 or TRBV6-3 and TRBJ1-1; D is uncertain. The germline CDR1 and CDR2 sequences are MNHEY and SVGEGT. V lost 3 bases and J lost 4, with 24 bases in between. The CDR3 is made up of 18 amino acids. The CDR3 loop reads CASSYGGYSSGESTEAFF. The CDR3 region has the DNA TGTGCCAGCAGTTATGGTGGATACAGTTCCGGGGAGAGCACTGAAGCTTTCTTT.

This clonotype was counted at least ten times. The J gene is TRBJ2-7, the V gene TRBV28; D call uncertain. The CDR3 runs to 14 residues. Trimming pared 1 base from V and 3 bases from J, leaving 10 bases between. Germline V gives CDR1 MDHEN, CDR2 SYDVKM. DNA for the CDR3: TGTGCCAGCAGTTTATACAGCAATAACTACGAGCAGTACTTC. As protein: CASSLYSNNYEQYF.

The table lists this clonotype with many counts. An end of the junction does not agree with germline; a read error may underlie this. This chain uses TRBV6-1 with TRBJ2-1; 7 bases match TRBD1. CDR1 is MNHNS, CDR2 SASEGT, per germline. The CDR3 is 12 amino acids. DNA for the CDR3: TGTGCCAGCAGTGAATGGGGAGACAGGGAAATCTTC. The encoded protein is CASSEWGDREIF.

The chain links TRBV11-2 to TRBJ1-1; no firm D call. Trimming shortened V by 4 bases and J by 11 bases, and 26 bases separated the two germline ends. This CDR3 region has 16 residues. Germline values: CDR1 SGHAT, CDR2 FQNNGV. In DNA, the CDR3 is TGTGCCAGCAGCTCCCCGCCTCTCACCCCTAGTACTGCTGCTTTCTTT. Its protein product is CASSSPPLTPSTAAFF.

This clonotype was observed many times. The chain employs TRBV6-1 and TRBJ1-2; D is unclear. The CDR3 totals 13 residues. Trimming shortened V by 7 bases and J by 5 bases, and 14 bases separated the two germline ends. Germline V gene lookup returns CDR1 MNHNS and CDR2 SASEGT. DNA of the CDR3: TGTGCCAGCACCTCAACGCGAGAGTATGGCTACACCTTC. This translates into CASTSTREYGYTF.

This clonotype was found many times. The chain links TRBV6-2 or TRBV6-3 to TRBJ1-1; the D gene is possibly TRBD1 (5 bases). The germline V gene encodes CDR1 MNHEY and CDR2 SVGEGT. V was clipped by 10 bases and J by 0 bases, with 18 bases between them. The CDR3 is made up of 15 amino acids. CDR3 residues: CAIRLAGDLNTEAFF. CDR3 nucleotides: TGTGCCATCCGCCTCGCCGGGGACTTGAACACTGAAGCTTTCTTT.

The rearrangement links TRBV2 to TRBJ2-7, with D possibly being TRBD1 or TRBD2 (6 bases each). Germline values: CDR1 SNHLY, CDR2 FYNNEI. V lost 8 bases and J lost 0, with 14 bases in between. The CDR3 is made up of 14 amino acids. This CDR3 is CASVRGVSSYEQYF. The CDR3 nucleotides read TGTGCCAGCGTTAGGGGGGTTAGCTCCTACGAGCAGTACTTC.

Comments on this clonotype: A much larger clonotype is one base distant, so this may be a read error. The chain is built from TRBV28 and TRBJ1-1; 9 bases agree with TRBD1. This CDR3 has 15 residues. Germline CDR1 reads MDHEN; CDR2 reads SYDVKM. In nucleotides, the CDR3 is TGTGCCAGCAGTCTAAACAGGGGGCGGAACACTGAAGCTTGCTTT. Protein: CASSLNRGRNTEACF.

This clonotype was observed many times. CDR3 sequence (DNA): TGTGCCAGCACACTAGGACAGGGGGGCTACGAGCAGTACTTC. Its translation is CASTLGQGGYEQYF. This chain uses TRBV6-1 with TRBJ2-7; 10 nucleotides align to TRBD1. After removal of 7 bases from V and 3 bases from J, the junction contained 6 bases not matched to a gene. Germline loops: CDR1 MNHNS, CDR2 SASEGT. The CDR3 runs 14 residues.

J is TRBJ1-5 and V is TRBV6-1; 7 positions match TRBD1. Trimming at V came to 6 bases and at J to 7 bases, leaving 12 bases not matched to a gene. Germline loops: CDR1 MNHNS, CDR2 SASEGT. The CDR3 runs 15 residues. The CDR3 sequence: CASRPDREGWQPQHF. The CDR3 DNA sequence: TGTGCCAGCAGGCCCGACAGGGAAGGATGGCAGCCCCAGCATTTT.